The 31 T cell receptor beta chains listed next were all sequenced from one sample in a study of shared clonotypes between healthy human individuals. Measured with immunoSEQ multiplex PCR; TCRdb has only the in-frame clones, and not every one. The table includes almost 750,000 clones, 72% detected once. The specimen sequenced was memory CD4+ T cells sorted from blood. Subset noted: CD45RA-negative fraction. The receptors shown here come from a woman in her 30s in good health.

This clone has a handful of counts. The rearrangement joins TRBV5-5 to TRBJ2-3, with D unclear. Trimming removed 0 bases from V and 6 bases from J, with 11 bases in between. Germline values: CDR1 SGHKS, CDR2 YYEKEE (reference sequence). There are 14 residues in the CDR3. The CDR3 DNA reads TGTGCCAGCAGCTTGGGTGTATTTGTTGATACGCAGTATTTT. Its translation: CASSLGVFVDTQYF. Variable domain in full (rest from reference TRBV5-5 and TRBJ2-3): DAGVTQSPTHLIKTRGQQVTLRCSPISGHKSVSWYQQVLGQGPQFIFQYYEKEERGRGNFPDRFSARQFPNYSSELNVNALLLGDSALYLCASSLGVFVDTQYFGPGTRLTVL.

The rearrangement joins TRBV23-1 to TRBJ2-5; D unresolved. TRBV23-1 is noted as an ORF with a role that remains uncertain. V lost 3 bases, J lost 4 bases, and 12 bases lay in between. The CDR3 contains 14 residues. The CDR3 spells CASSHEWAAETQYF. In DNA, the CDR3 is TGCGCCAGCAGTCATGAGTGGGCTGCAGAGACCCAGTACTTC.

In this sample, this clone turned up a few times. J is TRBJ2-7 and V is TRBV5-4; 9 bases are a match to TRBD2. The CDR3 is 17 residues long. The V gene's germline CDR1 is SGHNT and CDR2 YYREEE (reference sequence). The junction had 10 bases not matched to a gene; V was cut back by 3 bases and J by 0 bases. The CDR3 region has the DNA TGTGCCAGCAGCTCTCCCCTTGGTAGCGGGAGCTCCTACGAGCAGTACTTC. This gives the protein CASSSPLGSGSSYEQYF.

This clone was counted ten times or more. This chain uses TRBV5-8 with TRBJ2-2, with TRBD1 identical over 7 bases. Germline V gene data show CDR1 as SGHTS and CDR2 as YDEGEE. The ends lost 4 bases at V and 6 bases at J; junction bases unmatched: 6. CDR3 size: 14 residues. CDR3 loop: CASSPRTGPGELFF. CDR3 nucleotide sequence: TGTGCCAGCAGCCCTAGGACAGGCCCCGGGGAGCTGTTTTTT.

This clone appeared a single time. V usage is TRBV28 and J usage is TRBJ1-1; the D gene is possibly TRBD1 (5 bases). Trimming took off 6 bases at V and 7 bases at J, with 12 bases between the two ends. The CDR3 consists of 12 residues. CDR1 and CDR2 from the germline V gene are MDHEN and SYDVKM. The CDR3, as DNA: TGTGCCAGCAGCTCGGGGGTGGGTGAAGCTTTCTTT. Translating gives CASSSGVGEAFF.

The genes are TRBV27 and TRBJ2-2, with D possibly being TRBD2 (6 bases). CDR1 MNHEY and CDR2 SMNVEV come from the germline V gene (reference sequence). V gave up 5 bases and J gave up 0 bases, with 10 bases separating them. The CDR3 sequence is 15 residues long. The CDR3 DNA follows: TGTGCCAGCAGTCAAACGGGAGCGAACACCGGGGAGCTGTTTTTT. This encodes CASSQTGANTGELFF.

This rearrangement joins TRBV2 to TRBJ1-3; D remains ambiguous. Germline V gene sequence: CDR1 SNHLY, CDR2 FYNNEI. This CDR3 is 15 amino acids long. The germline V and J ends were trimmed by 7 bases and 0 bases, with 13 bases remaining between them. The CDR3: CASTTDLSSGNTIYF. CDR3 in DNA: TGTGCCAGCACGACGGACCTTAGCTCTGGAAACACCATATATTTT.

V gene TRBV28 combines with J gene TRBJ2-4; D may be TRBD1 (5 bases). Germline lookup yields CDR1 MDHEN and CDR2 SYDVKM. This CDR3 region has 15 residues. The ends were cut back, 10 bases at V and 8 bases at J, with 24 bases in the middle. CDR3 in amino acids: CATTRAVRSRDIQYF. The CDR3 nucleotides read TGTGCCACCACCAGGGCCGTACGAAGTAGGGACATTCAGTACTTC.

The CDR3 sequence is CASSEMGTANYGYTF. The CDR3 DNA reads TGTGCCAGCAGTGAAATGGGGACAGCTAACTATGGCTACACCTTC. V is TRBV6-1 and J is TRBJ1-2; 7 nucleotides line up with TRBD1. With V trimmed by 2 bases and J by 0 bases, 3 bases remained unmatched. CDR1 and CDR2 from the germline V gene are MNHNS and SASEGT. This CDR3 has 15 residues.

The chain couples TRBV6-6 to TRBJ2-1; 7 bases are shared with TRBD1. Unmatched junction bases numbered 6, after V lost 5 bases and J lost 5 bases. Germline-derived CDR1 and CDR2 are MNHNY and SVGAGI (reference sequence). This CDR3 is 14 amino acids long. In DNA form, the CDR3 reads TGTGCCAGCAGTCTAGGGGGCGTGGACAATGAGCAGTTCTTC. This translates into CASSLGGVDNEQFF.

V usage is TRBV5-1 and J usage is TRBJ2-1, with 10 bases lining up with TRBD2. The CDR3 is made up of 15 amino acids. V shed 9 bases, J shed 4 bases, and the junction held 10 bases outside the gene matches. Per germline, CDR1 SGHRS and CDR2 YFSETQ. CDR3 loop: CATSKSSGGYNEQFF. The CDR3 bases are TGCGCCACATCAAAATCTAGCGGGGGATACAATGAGCAGTTCTTC.

J is TRBJ2-2 and V is TRBV15, with TRBD2 matching over 12 bases. This CDR3 is built from 18 residues. After removal of 0 bases from V and 4 bases from J, the junction contained 6 bases not matched to a gene. Per the germline V gene, CDR1 is LNHNV and CDR2 is YYDKDF (reference sequence). CDR3 region: CATSRDRASGRATGELFF. The CDR3 region has the DNA TGTGCCACCAGCAGAGATCGGGCTAGCGGGAGGGCCACCGGGGAGCTGTTTTTT. The complete variable domain, with remaining parts taken from reference TRBV15 and TRBJ2-2, reads DAMVIQNPRYQVTQFGKPVTLSCSQTLNHNVMYWYQQKSSQAPKLLFHYYDKDFNNEADTPDNFQSRRPNTSFCFLDIRSPGLGDTAMYLCATSRDRASGRATGELFFGEGSRLTVL.

V gene TRBV12-5 combines with J gene TRBJ2-1; D call uncertain. The CDR3 is 11 residues long. Germline lookup yields CDR1 LGHNT and CDR2 FRNRAP. V gave up 2 bases and J gave up 10 bases, with 6 bases separating them. CDR3: CASGLSREQFF. The CDR3 DNA reads TGTGCTAGTGGTTTGTCTAGGGAGCAGTTCTTC.

This chain joins TRBV2 and TRBJ2-1; TRBD1 agrees at 7 bases. The V and J ends lost 3 bases and 3 bases, in that order; junction bases with no gene match: 2. This CDR3 is 14 amino acids long. Germline V gene sequence: CDR1 SNHLY, CDR2 FYNNEI. CDR3 sequence: CASSDRGLYNEQFF. The CDR3 DNA reads as TGTGCCAGCAGTGATAGGGGGCTCTACAATGAGCAGTTCTTC. Full variable domain (rest looked up from reference TRBV2 and TRBJ2-1): EPEVTQTPSHQVTQMGQEVILRCVPISNHLYFYWYRQILGQKVEFLVSFYNNEISEKSEIFDDQFSVERPDGSNFTLKIRSTKLEDSAMYFCASSDRGLYNEQFFGPGTRLTVL.

This chain links TRBV28 with TRBJ1-1; no clear D. This CDR3 has 16 residues. CDR1 and CDR2 (germline): MDHEN, SYDVKM. Trimming left V 4 bases short and J 0 bases short, with 15 bases between. CDR3 bases: TGTGCCAGCAGTTCCCCTCCCGGGAGAATGAACACTGAAGCTTTCTTT. This sequence encodes CASSSPPGRMNTEAFF.

The V and J genes are TRBV20-1 and TRBJ2-5; D may be TRBD2 (5 bases). The CDR3 is 11 amino acids. Between the trimmed V and J ends, which lost 8 bases and 3 bases, there was a span of 10 bases. The germline gives CDR1 DFQATT, CDR2 SNEGSKA (reference sequence). CDR3 DNA: TGCAGTCAGGACTGGGAAGAGACCCAGTACTTC. It specifies CSQDWEETQYF.

This clone was counted once. The chain is built from TRBV28 and TRBJ1-5; TRBD1 might be the D (5 bases). The CDR3 length is 15 residues. Germline V gene sequence: CDR1 MDHEN, CDR2 SYDVKM. Trimming took off 6 bases at V and 2 bases at J, with 14 bases between the two ends. CDR3 sequence (DNA): TGTGCCAGCAGCCCTGGGACGCATGGCAATCAGCCCCAGCATTTT. It specifies CASSPGTHGNQPQHF.

The chain joins TRBV15 to TRBJ2-5; the match to TRBD1 covers 12 bases. V lost 5 bases and J lost 2; bases outside the gene matches: 3. CDR3 size: 15 residues. The germline gives CDR1 LNHNV, CDR2 YYDKDF (reference sequence). CDR3 sequence reads: CATSRGQGAQETQYF. The DNA for the CDR3 is TGTGCCACCAGCCGGGGACAGGGGGCACAAGAGACCCAGTACTTC.

The chain joins TRBV7-2 to TRBJ1-4; tentatively, D is TRBD1 (5 bases). Deletions cut 2 bases from V and 1 base from J, with 11 bases between. The germline gives CDR1 SGHTA, CDR2 FQGNSA. This CDR3 has 16 residues. The CDR3 DNA is TGTGCCAGCAGCTTACCGCAGGGCGGAACTAATGAAAAACTGTTTTTT. Its protein is CASSLPQGGTNEKLFF.

This clone has more than one count but fewer than ten. A much larger clone is a single base away; this may be a read error. The same CDR3 arises from other DNA sequences in this sample as well. CDR3 bases: TGCGCCAGCAGCTTGGGGGACAGGGACTCCGGGGAGCTGTTTTTT. Residues: CASSLGDRDSGELFF. This chain links TRBV5-1 with TRBJ2-2, with TRBD1 matching over 9 bases. CDR3 length: 15 amino acids. Germline lookup yields CDR1 SGHRS and CDR2 YFSETQ. V dropped 0 bases and J dropped 6; count of bases not matched to a gene: 3.

This clone was detected only a few times. The chain combines TRBV6-4 with TRBJ2-2; 10 positions agree with TRBD1. The CDR3 has 14 residues. Trimming removed 2 bases from V and 6 bases from J; junction bases left unmatched: 0. In germline, CDR1 is MRHNA, CDR2 SNTAGT. CDR3 amino acids: CASSDGQGAGELFF. The DNA of the CDR3 is TGTGCCAGCAGTGACGGACAGGGGGCCGGGGAGCTGTTTTTT.

The chain recombines TRBV11-2 with TRBJ2-1; 12 bases line up with TRBD1. CDR1 is SGHAT, CDR2 FQNNGV, per germline. The CDR3 runs 14 residues. V gave up 5 bases and J gave up 6 bases; unmatched junction bases: 2. CDR3 in amino acids: CASSGTGGLNEQFF. Written as DNA, the CDR3 is TGTGCCAGCAGCGGGACAGGGGGCCTCAATGAGCAGTTCTTC.

The CDR3 loop reads CASRARAKETQYF. The CDR3 bases are TGTGCCAGCAGGGCCCGGGCAAAAGAGACCCAGTACTTC. The V call is TRBV21-1, the J call TRBJ2-5. TRBV21-1 is a known pseudogene. CDR3 length equals 13 residues.

The V call is TRBV5-4, the J call TRBJ2-7; TRBD1 matches 9 bases. This CDR3 is built from 15 residues. Germline assignment: CDR1 SGHNT and CDR2 YYREEE (reference sequence). The trim removed 4 bases at V and 3 bases at J, leaving 8 bases unmatched. This CDR3 reads CASSAGQGLIYEQYF. The DNA of the CDR3 is TGTGCCAGCAGCGCGGGACAGGGTCTTATCTACGAGCAGTACTTC.

The genes are TRBV6-5 and TRBJ1-1, with no clear D. Trimming removed 1 base at V and 0 bases at J, with 6 bases between. The germline gives CDR1 MNHEY, CDR2 SVGAGI. CDR3 size: 14 residues. The DNA for the CDR3 is TGTGCCAGCAGTTACTACGGGATGAACACTGAAGCTTTCTTT. This sequence encodes CASSYYGMNTEAFF.

The chain combines TRBV6-5 with TRBJ1-2; no reliable D call. Germline CDR1 and CDR2: MNHEY and SVGAGI. This CDR3 contains 15 residues. Trimming cost V 6 bases and J 5 bases, with 19 bases left between them. The CDR3 sequence is CASRTPGARAYGYTF. For the CDR3, the DNA is TGTGCCAGCAGGACCCCGGGAGCGCGAGCGTATGGCTACACCTTC.

This chain connects TRBV28 to TRBJ2-7; D might be TRBD1 (5 bases). Germline V gene sequence: CDR1 MDHEN, CDR2 SYDVKM. CDR3 length: 12 amino acids. With 8 bases removed from V and 3 bases from J, the gap between germline ends came to 11 bases. CDR3 protein: CASQLQGYEQYF. CDR3 nucleotides: TGTGCCAGCCAACTTCAGGGCTACGAGCAGTACTTC.

The chain joins TRBV5-1 to TRBJ2-5; 11 bases fit TRBD1. Germline loops: CDR1 SGHRS, CDR2 YFSETQ. The CDR3 length is 14 residues. The junction had 3 bases not matched to a gene; V was cut back by 4 bases and J by 4 bases. CDR3 protein: CASSMGQGVETQYF. DNA for the CDR3: TGCGCCAGCAGCATGGGACAGGGGGTAGAGACCCAGTACTTC.

This clone was counted a few times. CDR3 bases: TGTGCCAGCAGCTTAGATCTTTGGACTAGCGGCGAAGAGACCCAGTACTTC. It is translated as CASSLDLWTSGEETQYF. The chain joins TRBV11-2 to TRBJ2-5; 10 bases map to TRBD2. V shed 0 bases, J shed 3 bases, and the junction held 7 bases outside the gene matches. Germline-derived CDR1 and CDR2 are SGHAT and FQNNGV. This CDR3 is built from 17 residues.

This clone was counted a single time. V is TRBV14 and J is TRBJ2-3, with D perhaps TRBD2 (7 bases). Trimming shortened V by 6 bases and J by 0 bases, and 25 bases separated the two germline ends. CDR1 and CDR2 (germline): SGHDN, FVKESK. CDR3 length: 19 residues. The CDR3 spells CASSPQGPATGGSTDTQYF. CDR3 coding DNA: TGTGCCAGCAGTCCACAGGGCCCCGCGACCGGGGGGAGCACAGATACGCAGTATTTT.

This clone was seen a single time. The gene calls are TRBV28 and TRBJ2-1; no reliable D call. Trimming pared 5 bases from V and 9 bases from J, leaving 23 bases between. CDR3 length: 16 amino acids. CDR1 MDHEN and CDR2 SYDVKM come from the germline V gene. CDR3 sequence: CASSPPRLPFGFEQFF. The CDR3 DNA is TGTGCCAGCAGTCCCCCCCGGCTGCCCTTTGGTTTTGAGCAGTTCTTC.